The 16 T cell receptor beta chains presented below share a single source sample, sequenced in a study of control samples from healthy donors and cancer patients. Assay used: immunoSEQ multiplex PCR; TCRdb lists only in-frame clones, some missing. This table has 95,000 to 150,000 clones, about 83% appearing once. The sample consisted of blood. These receptors were collected from a man younger than 40 in good health.

This clone was recorded many times. This chain connects TRBV2 to TRBJ1-1; D uncertain. CDR3 length: 12 amino acids. The ends were cut back, 7 bases at V and 6 bases at J, with 12 bases in the middle. The germline gives CDR1 SNHLY, CDR2 FYNNEI. The CDR3 spells CASNPAGAEAFF. CDR3 sequence (DNA): TGTGCCAGCAATCCCGCCGGGGCTGAAGCTTTCTTT.

This chain links TRBV25-1 with TRBJ2-1; 9 bases map to TRBD2. This CDR3 contains 16 residues. J gave up 3 bases and V 4 bases, and 7 bases lay outside the gene matches. Germline-derived CDR1 and CDR2 are MGHDK and SYGVNS. The CDR3: CASSGTGTSSYNEQFF. The CDR3 nucleotides are TGTGCCAGCAGTGGAACCGGGACTAGCAGCTACAATGAGCAGTTCTTC. The full variable domain, rest sourced from reference TRBV25-1 and TRBJ2-1, is EADIYQTPRYLVIGTGKKITLECSQTMGHDKMYWYQQDPGMELHLIHYSYGVNSTEKGDLSSESTVSRIRTEHFPLTLESARPSHTSQYLCASSGTGTSSYNEQFFGPGTRLTVL.

The chain uses TRBV3-1 (or the pseudogene TRBV3-2) and TRBJ2-1; the match to TRBD2 covers 9 bases. This CDR3 is 19 amino acids long. Germline lookup yields CDR1 LGHDT and CDR2 YNNKEL (reference sequence). Trimming took 3 bases from V and 4 from J; bases not matched to a gene: 16. The CDR3 here is CASSQDPLSLAGPYNEQFF. CDR3 sequence (DNA): TGTGCCAGCAGCCAGGACCCCCTGAGCCTAGCGGGGCCTTACAATGAGCAGTTCTTC.

The V gene is TRBV5-6, the J gene TRBJ1-1; D remains unclear. V gave up 0 bases and J gave up 5 bases, with 5 bases separating them. Per the germline V gene, CDR1 is SGHDT and CDR2 is YYEEEE. CDR3 size: 12 residues. For the CDR3, the DNA is TGTGCCAGCAGCTTGGGGCGTACTGAAGCTTTCTTT. It translates to CASSLGRTEAFF. Supplemented by reference TRBV5-6 and TRBJ1-1, the full variable domain reads DAGVTQSPTHLIKTRGQQVTLRCSPKSGHDTVSWYQQALGQGPQFIFQYYEEEERQRGNFPDRFSGHQFPNYSSELNVNALLLGDSALYLCASSLGRTEAFFGQGTRLTVV.

The rearrangement uses TRBV7-2 and TRBJ1-6; D may be TRBD1 (6 bases). This CDR3 has 17 residues. Trimming removed 5 bases from V and 14 bases from J, with 28 bases in between. Germline V gene data show CDR1 as SGHTA and CDR2 as FQGNSA. CDR3 DNA sequence: TGTGCCAGCAGCGCGGACAGCGCTGGGTCTTTGGGGTGGGCCCTCCACTTT. It yields the protein CASSADSAGSLGWALHF.

V usage is TRBV3-1 (or the pseudogene TRBV3-2) and J usage is TRBJ2-7; TRBD1 is a possible D gene (5 bases). The germline V gene has CDR1 LGHDT and CDR2 YNNKEL (reference sequence). Trimming took off 1 base at V and 4 bases at J, with 11 bases between the two ends. This CDR3 contains 14 residues. The CDR3 DNA sequence: TGTGCCAGCAGCCAAGCAGGCCCAGGGTACGAGCAGTACGTC. This sequence encodes CASSQAGPGYEQYV.

The chain combines TRBV5-1 with TRBJ1-2, with no clear D. V was pared by 4 bases and J by 4 bases, with 17 bases between. This CDR3 spans 15 amino acids. CDR1 and CDR2 from the germline V gene are SGHRS and YFSETQ. The CDR3 loop reads CASSQAGSSGYGYTF. In DNA form, the CDR3 reads TGCGCCAGCAGCCAGGCGGGCAGCTCGGGCTATGGCTACACCTTC.

This chain links TRBV28 with TRBJ1-2; D remains unclear. Trimming left V 0 bases short and J 3 bases short, with 2 bases between. Germline-derived CDR1 and CDR2 are MDHEN and SYDVKM. There are 12 residues in the CDR3. In nucleotides, the CDR3 is TGTGCCAGCAGTTTATGGGACTATGGCTACACCTTC. Its protein is CASSLWDYGYTF.

The rearrangement uses TRBV18 and TRBJ1-2; D is unresolved. Germline-derived CDR1 and CDR2 are KGHSH and LQKENI. Trimming stripped 3 bases from V and 0 bases from J, with 11 bases between. CDR3 length: 15 amino acids. DNA of the CDR3: TGTGCCAGCTCACCGTCTACAGTTCCTAACTATGGCTACACCTTC. Protein sequence: CASSPSTVPNYGYTF.

In this sample, this clone turned up once. V is TRBV6-1 and J is TRBJ1-1; tentative D call: TRBD1 (5 bases). V was trimmed by 1 base and J by 11 bases, leaving 11 bases between them. The CDR3 totals 12 residues. Germline-derived CDR1 and CDR2 are MNHNS and SASEGT. The CDR3 DNA reads as TGTGCCAGCAGTGAAGTAGGGGAGGCGGCTTTCTTT. Its translation: CASSEVGEAAFF.

The genes are TRBV5-6 and TRBJ2-3, with unresolved D. Germline V gene data show CDR1 as SGHDT and CDR2 as YYEEEE. The CDR3 extends over 15 amino acids. Trimming removed 4 bases at V and 0 bases at J, with 12 bases between. The CDR3 nucleotides are TGTGCCAGCAGCCCGGAGTATTCTAGCACAGATACGCAGTATTTT. The encoded protein is CASSPEYSSTDTQYF.

The V gene is TRBV29-1, the J gene TRBJ1-6; 7 bases match TRBD1. Germline loops: CDR1 SQVTM, CDR2 ANQGSEA. Trimming took 5 bases from V and 6 from J; bases not matched to a gene: 4. The CDR3 runs 13 residues. CDR3 nucleotides: TGCAGCGTTACGACAGGGTTTAATTCACCCCTCCACTTT. It specifies CSVTTGFNSPLHF.

The chain recombines TRBV6-5 with TRBJ1-3; D call uncertain. The V gene lost 7 bases and the J gene lost 2 bases, with 15 bases spanning the gap. Germline loops: CDR1 MNHEY, CDR2 SVGAGI. The CDR3 has 15 amino acids. CDR3 sequence: CASTSHGTTGNTIYF. CDR3 nucleotide sequence: TGTGCCAGCACCTCCCATGGTACCACTGGAAACACCATATATTTT.

The CDR3 DNA reads as TGTGCCAGCAGCGCGGGACAGGGGGCCGGGGAGCTGTTTTTT. Translated: CASSAGQGAGELFF. The rearrangement uses TRBV7-9 and TRBJ2-2; TRBD1 matches at 11 bases. The CDR3 has 14 amino acids. Trimming took 5 bases from V and 6 from J; bases not matched to a gene: 2. CDR1 is SEHNR, CDR2 FQNEAQ, per germline (reference sequence).

The genes are TRBV2 and TRBJ2-3; 9 bases are shared with TRBD1. V lost 4 bases, J lost 5 bases, and 10 bases stayed unmatched. Per the germline V gene, CDR1 is SNHLY and CDR2 is FYNNEI. The CDR3 is 16 residues long. The CDR3 loop reads CASSVSGTGFGDTQYF. The CDR3, as DNA: TGTGCCAGCAGTGTTTCCGGGACAGGGTTCGGAGATACGCAGTATTTT.

In this sample, this clone turned up once. V and J are TRBV5-6 and TRBJ1-2; D gene unclear. Germline loops: CDR1 SGHDT, CDR2 YYEEEE. The length of the CDR3 is 14 residues. Trimming took 0 bases from V and 5 from J, leaving 11 bases between them. The CDR3 protein is CASSLANTEYGYTF. CDR3 in DNA: TGTGCCAGCAGCTTGGCCAATACCGAATATGGCTACACCTTC.